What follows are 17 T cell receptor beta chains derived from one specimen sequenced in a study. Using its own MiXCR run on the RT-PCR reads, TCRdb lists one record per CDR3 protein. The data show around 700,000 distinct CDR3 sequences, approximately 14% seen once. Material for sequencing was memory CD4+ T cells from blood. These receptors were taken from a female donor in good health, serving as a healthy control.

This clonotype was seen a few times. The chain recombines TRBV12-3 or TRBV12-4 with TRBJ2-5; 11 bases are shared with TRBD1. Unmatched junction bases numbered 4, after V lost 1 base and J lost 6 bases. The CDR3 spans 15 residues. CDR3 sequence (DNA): TGTGCCAGCAGTTTAGGGACAGGGGGCGGAAAGACCCAGTACTTC. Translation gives CASSLGTGGGKTQYF.

CDR3 sequence: CASSPLDWTSNYEQYF. CDR3 bases: TGTGCCAGCTCACCACTGGATTGGACTAGCAATTACGAGCAGTACTTC. The rearrangement uses TRBV18 and TRBJ2-7; 8 nucleotides align to TRBD2. The ends lost 1 base at V and 4 bases at J; junction bases unmatched: 9. This CDR3 spans 16 amino acids. Germline V lookup: CDR1 KGHSH, CDR2 LQKENI.

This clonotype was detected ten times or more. The CDR3 loop is CASSLGTYDVNTEAFF. CDR3 coding DNA: TGTGCCAGCAGCTTAGGTACATATGACGTGAACACTGAAGCTTTCTTT. The rearrangement uses TRBV7-8 and TRBJ1-1; D remains ambiguous. This CDR3 comprises 16 residues. V was clipped by 1 base and J by 0 bases, with 12 bases between them. Looked up from germline, CDR1 is SGHVS and CDR2 is FQNEAQ.

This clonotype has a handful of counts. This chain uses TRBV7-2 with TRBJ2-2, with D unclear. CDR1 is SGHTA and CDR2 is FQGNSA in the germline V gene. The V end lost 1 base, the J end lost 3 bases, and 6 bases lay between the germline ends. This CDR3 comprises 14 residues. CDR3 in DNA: TGTGCCAGCAGCTTAGGACGGGACACCGGGGAGCTGTTTTTT. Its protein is CASSLGRDTGELFF.

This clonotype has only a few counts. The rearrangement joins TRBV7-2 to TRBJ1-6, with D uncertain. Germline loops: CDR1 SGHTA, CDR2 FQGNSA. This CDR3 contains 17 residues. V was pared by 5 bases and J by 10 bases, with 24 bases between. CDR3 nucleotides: TGTGCCAGCAGCGGAGAACGGGGAGGCCCATTGTGGTCACCCCTCCACTTT. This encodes CASSGERGGPLWSPLHF.

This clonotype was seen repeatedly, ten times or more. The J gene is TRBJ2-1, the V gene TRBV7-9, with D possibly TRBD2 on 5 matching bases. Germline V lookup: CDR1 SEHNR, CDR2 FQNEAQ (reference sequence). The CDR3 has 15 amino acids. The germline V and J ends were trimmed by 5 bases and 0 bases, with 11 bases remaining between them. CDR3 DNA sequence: TGTGCCAGCAGCGAGGGCCCAAGCTCCTACAATGAGCAGTTCTTC. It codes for CASSEGPSSYNEQFF.

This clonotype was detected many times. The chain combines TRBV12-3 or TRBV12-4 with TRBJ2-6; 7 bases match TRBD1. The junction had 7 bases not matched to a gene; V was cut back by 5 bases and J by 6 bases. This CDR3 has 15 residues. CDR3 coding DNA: TGTGCCAGCAGTACAGGGGCTCTGGCGGCCAACGTCCTGACTTTC. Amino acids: CASSTGALAANVLTF.

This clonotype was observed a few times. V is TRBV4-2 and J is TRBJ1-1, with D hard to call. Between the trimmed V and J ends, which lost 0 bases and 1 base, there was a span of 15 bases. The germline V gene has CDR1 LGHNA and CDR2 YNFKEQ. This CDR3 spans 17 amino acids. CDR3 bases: TGTGCCAGCAGCCAAGATCCGCAGGCATTCTCGAACACTGAAGCTTTCTTT. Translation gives CASSQDPQAFSNTEAFF.

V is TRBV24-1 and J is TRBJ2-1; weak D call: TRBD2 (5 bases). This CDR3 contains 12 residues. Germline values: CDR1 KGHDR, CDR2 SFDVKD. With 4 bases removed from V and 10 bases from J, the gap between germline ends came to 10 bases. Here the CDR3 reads CATSDNEREQFF. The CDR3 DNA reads TGTGCCACCAGTGACAATGAGCGGGAGCAGTTCTTC.

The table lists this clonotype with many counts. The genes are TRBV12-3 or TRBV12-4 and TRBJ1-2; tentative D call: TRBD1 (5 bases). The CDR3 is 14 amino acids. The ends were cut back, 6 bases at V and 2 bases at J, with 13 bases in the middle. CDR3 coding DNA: TGTGCCAGCAGCCCCTTAGGGGAGAACTATGGCTACACCTTC. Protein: CASSPLGENYGYTF.

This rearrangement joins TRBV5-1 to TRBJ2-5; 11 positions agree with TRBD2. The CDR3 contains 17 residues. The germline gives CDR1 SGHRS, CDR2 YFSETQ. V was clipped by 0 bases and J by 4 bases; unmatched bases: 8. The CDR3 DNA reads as TGCGCCAGCAGCTTGGTCCTAGCGGGAGGAACCGGAGAGACCCAGTACTTC. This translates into CASSLVLAGGTGETQYF. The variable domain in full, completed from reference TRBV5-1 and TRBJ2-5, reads KAGVTQTPRYLIKTRGQQVTLSCSPISGHRSVSWYQQTPGQGLQFLFEYFSETQRNKGNFPGRFSGRQFSNSRSEMNVSTLELGDSALYLCASSLVLAGGTGETQYFGPGTRLLVL.

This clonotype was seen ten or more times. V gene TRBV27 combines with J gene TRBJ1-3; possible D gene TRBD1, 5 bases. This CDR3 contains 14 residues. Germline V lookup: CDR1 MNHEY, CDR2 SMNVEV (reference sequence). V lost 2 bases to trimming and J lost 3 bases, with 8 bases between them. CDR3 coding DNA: TGTGCCAGCAGTTTAGGGGGAGTTGGAAACACCATATATTTT. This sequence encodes CASSLGGVGNTIYF.

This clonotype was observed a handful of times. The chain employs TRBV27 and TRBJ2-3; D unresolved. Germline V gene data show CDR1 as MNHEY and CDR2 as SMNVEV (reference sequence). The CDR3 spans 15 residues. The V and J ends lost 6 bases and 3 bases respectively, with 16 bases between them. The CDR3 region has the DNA TGTGCCAGCAGCGATCAAACCGTATGGACAGATACGCAGTATTTT. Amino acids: CASSDQTVWTDTQYF.

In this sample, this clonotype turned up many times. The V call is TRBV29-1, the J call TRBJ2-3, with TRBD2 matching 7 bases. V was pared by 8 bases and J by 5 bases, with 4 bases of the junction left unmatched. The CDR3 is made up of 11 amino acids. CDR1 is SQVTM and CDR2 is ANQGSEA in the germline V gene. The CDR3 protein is CSFSGGDTQYF. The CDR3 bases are TGCAGCTTCTCGGGGGGAGATACGCAGTATTTT.

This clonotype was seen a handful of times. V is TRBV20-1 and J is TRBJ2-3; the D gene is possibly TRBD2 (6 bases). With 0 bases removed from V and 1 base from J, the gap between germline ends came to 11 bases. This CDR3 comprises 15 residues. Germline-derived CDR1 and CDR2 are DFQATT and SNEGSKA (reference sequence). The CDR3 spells CSARDGERGTDTQYF. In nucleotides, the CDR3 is TGCAGTGCTAGAGATGGTGAGCGGGGCACAGATACGCAGTATTTT.

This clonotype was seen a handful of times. CDR3 sequence (DNA): TGTGCCAGCAGCGTGGGGGGACGGAGCTCCTACGAGCAGTACTTC. It is translated as CASSVGGRSSYEQYF. The chain joins TRBV9 to TRBJ2-7, with D possibly TRBD2 on 6 matching bases. V was clipped by 2 bases and J by 0 bases, with 12 bases between them. The CDR3 length is 15 residues. Germline V gene sequence: CDR1 SGDLS, CDR2 YYNGEE.

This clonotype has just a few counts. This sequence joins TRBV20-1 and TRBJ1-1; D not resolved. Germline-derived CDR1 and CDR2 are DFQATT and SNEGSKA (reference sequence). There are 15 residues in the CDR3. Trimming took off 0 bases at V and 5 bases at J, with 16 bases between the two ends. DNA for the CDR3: TGCAGTGCTAGAGATCGTAGCGGAGGAACGACTGAAGCTTTCTTT. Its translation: CSARDRSGGTTEAFF.